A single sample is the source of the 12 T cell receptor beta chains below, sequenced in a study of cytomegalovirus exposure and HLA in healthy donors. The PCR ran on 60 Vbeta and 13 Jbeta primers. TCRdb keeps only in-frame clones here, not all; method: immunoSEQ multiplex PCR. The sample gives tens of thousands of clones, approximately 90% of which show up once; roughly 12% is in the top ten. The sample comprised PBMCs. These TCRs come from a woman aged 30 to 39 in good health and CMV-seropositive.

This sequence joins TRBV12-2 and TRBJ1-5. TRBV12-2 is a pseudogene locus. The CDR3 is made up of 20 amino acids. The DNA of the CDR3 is TGTGCAAGTCGCTTAGGGGGGGGCATTAAGGACTCGGCTACCTATCAGCCCCAGCATTTT. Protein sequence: CASRLGGGIKDSATYQPQHF.

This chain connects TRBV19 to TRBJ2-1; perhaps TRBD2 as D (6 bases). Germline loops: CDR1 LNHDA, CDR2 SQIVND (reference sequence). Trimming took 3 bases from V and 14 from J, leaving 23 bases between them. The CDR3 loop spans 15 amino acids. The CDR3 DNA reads TGTGCCAGTAGTATTGGGGAGGCGGGGTGGGGGGACGAGTTCTTC. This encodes CASSIGEAGWGDEFF.

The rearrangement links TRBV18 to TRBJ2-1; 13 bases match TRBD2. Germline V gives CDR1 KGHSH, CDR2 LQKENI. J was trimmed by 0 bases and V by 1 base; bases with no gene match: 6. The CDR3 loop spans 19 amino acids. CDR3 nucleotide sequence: TGTGCCAGCTCACCACAAACGACTAGCGGGAGGATCTCCTACAATGAGCAGTTCTTC. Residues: CASSPQTTSGRISYNEQFF.

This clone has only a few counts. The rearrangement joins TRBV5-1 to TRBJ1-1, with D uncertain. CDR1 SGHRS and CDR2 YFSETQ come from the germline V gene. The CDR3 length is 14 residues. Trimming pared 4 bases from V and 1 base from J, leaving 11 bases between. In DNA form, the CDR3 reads TGCGCCAGCAGCCTGCCGTCAGAGAACACTGAAGCTTTCTTT. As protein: CASSLPSENTEAFF. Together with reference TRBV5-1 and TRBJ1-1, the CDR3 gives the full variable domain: KAGVTQTPRYLIKTRGQQVTLSCSPISGHRSVSWYQQTPGQGLQFLFEYFSETQRNKGNFPGRFSGRQFSNSRSEMNVSTLELGDSALYLCASSLPSENTEAFFGQGTRLTVV.

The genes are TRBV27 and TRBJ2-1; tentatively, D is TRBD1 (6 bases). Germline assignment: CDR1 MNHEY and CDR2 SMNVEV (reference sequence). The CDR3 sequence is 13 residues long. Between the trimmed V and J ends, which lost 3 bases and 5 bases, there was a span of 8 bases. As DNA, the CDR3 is TGTGCCAGCAGTTTCGCAGGGGACAATGAGCAGTTCTTC. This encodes CASSFAGDNEQFF.

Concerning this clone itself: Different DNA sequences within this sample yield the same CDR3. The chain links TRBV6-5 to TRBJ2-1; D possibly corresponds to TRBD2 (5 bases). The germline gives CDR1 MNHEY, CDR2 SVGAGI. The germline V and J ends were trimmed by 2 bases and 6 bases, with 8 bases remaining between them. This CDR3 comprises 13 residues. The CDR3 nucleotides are TGTGCCAGCAGTTACGGCCTAGCCAATGAGCAGTTCTTC. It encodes CASSYGLANEQFF.

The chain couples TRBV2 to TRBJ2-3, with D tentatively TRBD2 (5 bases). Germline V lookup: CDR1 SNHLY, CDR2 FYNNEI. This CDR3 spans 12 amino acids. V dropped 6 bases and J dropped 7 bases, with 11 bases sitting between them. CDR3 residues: CASRKEVNTQYF. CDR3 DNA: TGTGCCAGCAGGAAGGAGGTAAATACGCAGTATTTT.

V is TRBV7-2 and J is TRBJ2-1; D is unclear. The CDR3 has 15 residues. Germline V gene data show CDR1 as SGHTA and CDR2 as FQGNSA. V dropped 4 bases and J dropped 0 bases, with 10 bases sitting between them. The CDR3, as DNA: TGTGCCAGCAGCTCCCGCGGCCTCTCCTACAATGAGCAGTTCTTC. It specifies CASSSRGLSYNEQFF.

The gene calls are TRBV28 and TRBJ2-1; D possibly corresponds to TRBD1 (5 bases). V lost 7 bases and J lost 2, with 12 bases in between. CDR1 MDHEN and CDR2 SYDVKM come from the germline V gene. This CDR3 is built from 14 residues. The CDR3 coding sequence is TGTGCCAGCATAGACGGACAACCCTACAATGAGCAGTTCTTC. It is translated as CASIDGQPYNEQFF.

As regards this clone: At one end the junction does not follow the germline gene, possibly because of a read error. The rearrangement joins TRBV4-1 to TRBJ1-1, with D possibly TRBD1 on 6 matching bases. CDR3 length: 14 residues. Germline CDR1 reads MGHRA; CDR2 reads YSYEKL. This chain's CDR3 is CDSSQSGADTEAFF. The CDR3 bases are TGCGACAGCAGCCAATCAGGGGCCGACACTGAAGCTTTCTTT.

The CDR3, as DNA: TGTGCCAGCAATATCCAAGGACAGAGAAATGTCTATGGCTACACCTTC. This encodes CASNIQGQRNVYGYTF. This chain joins TRBV6-6 and TRBJ1-2; maybe TRBD1 (6 bases). This CDR3 comprises 16 residues. Germline CDR1 and CDR2: MNHNY and SVGAGI (reference sequence). Trimming removed 7 bases from V and 4 bases from J, with 22 bases in between.

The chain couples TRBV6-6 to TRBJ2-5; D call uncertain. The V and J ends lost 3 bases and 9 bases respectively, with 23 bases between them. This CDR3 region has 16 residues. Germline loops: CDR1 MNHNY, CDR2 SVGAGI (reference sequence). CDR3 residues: CASSYIEAVLGRAQYF. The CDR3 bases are TGTGCCAGCAGTTATATCGAGGCGGTTCTCGGTCGGGCCCAGTACTTC.